This TCR beta chain was observed in a study of regulatory T cells in long-lasting Graves disease. The CDR3 spans 14 residues. V gave up 2 bases and J gave up 8 bases; unmatched junction bases: 7. CDR1 is LNHDA and CDR2 is SQIVND in the germline V gene (reference sequence). Researchers made TCR beta libraries by using iRepertoire HTBI primers and running Arm-PCR on CDR3 regions. TCRdb reprocessed the multiplex PCR reads via MiXCR and lists one record per CDR3 protein. The sample lists about 530,000 distinct CDR3 sequences; more than 15% were seen once. Stated time point: newly diagnosed GD, antithyroid drugs for less than 3 months. PBMC-derived RNA was used for the TCR library. This clonotype appeared many times. Its antigen is not identified. The study, taken as a whole, reports: Segments TRBV28, TRBJ1-2 and TRBJ2-5 showed preferential usage in persistent disease.

These data are also associated with another study on T cells in Graves' hyperthyroidism and ophthalmopathy.

The sequencing here drew on peripheral blood mononuclear cells (PBMCs), taken at new diagnosis, from a patient treated with antithyroid drugs. V gene TRBV19 combines with J gene TRBJ1-2; 8 nucleotides align to TRBD1. This sequence was found in a woman between 40 and 65 years old with Graves disease. CDR3: CASSISTGQGGYTF. The CDR3 DNA follows: TGTGCCAGTAGTATATCAACCGGACAGGGCGGCTACACCTTC.